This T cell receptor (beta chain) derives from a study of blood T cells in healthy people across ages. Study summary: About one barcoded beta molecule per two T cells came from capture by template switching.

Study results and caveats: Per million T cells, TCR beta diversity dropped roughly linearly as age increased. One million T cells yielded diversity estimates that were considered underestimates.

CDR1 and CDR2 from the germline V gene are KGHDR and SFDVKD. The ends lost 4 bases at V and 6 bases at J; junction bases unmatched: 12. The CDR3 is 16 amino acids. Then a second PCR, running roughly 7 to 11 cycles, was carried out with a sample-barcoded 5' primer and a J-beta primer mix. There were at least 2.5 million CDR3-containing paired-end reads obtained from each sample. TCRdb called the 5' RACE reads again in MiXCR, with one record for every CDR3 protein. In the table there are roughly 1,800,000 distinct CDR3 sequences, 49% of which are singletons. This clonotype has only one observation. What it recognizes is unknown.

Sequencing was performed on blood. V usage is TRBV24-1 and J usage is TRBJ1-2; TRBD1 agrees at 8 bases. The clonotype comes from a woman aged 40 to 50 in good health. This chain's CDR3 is CATSEPGTGGTDGYTF. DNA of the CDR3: TGTGCCACCAGTGAGCCGGGGACAGGTGGGACCGATGGCTACACCTTC.